Shown below are 7 T cell receptor beta chains from a single sample sequenced in a study of blood T cells in healthy people across ages. Together with a sample-barcoded 5' primer, a J-beta primer mix was included in a second PCR lasting about 7 to 12 cycles. TCRdb independently ran MiXCR on the 5' RACE reads; one entry per CDR3 protein. The table shows under 1,000,000 distinct CDR3 sequences, with 36% occurring only once. Material for sequencing was blood. Receptors were obtained from a man between 18 and 29 years old in good health.

This clonotype was seen repeatedly, ten times or more. This chain links TRBV6-5 with TRBJ2-3, with D uncertain. CDR3 length: 11 residues. Germline CDR1 MNHEY, CDR2 SVGAGI. V lost 6 bases and J 3 bases, leaving 4 bases between the germline ends. This CDR3 is CASRATDTQYF. For the CDR3, the DNA is TGTGCCAGCAGGGCAACAGATACGCAGTATTTT.

This clonotype has only a few counts. V usage is TRBV12-3 or TRBV12-4 and J usage is TRBJ1-1; maybe TRBD1 (6 bases). The length of the CDR3 is 14 residues. Trimming cost V 3 bases and J 2 bases, with 10 bases left between them. CDR3 amino acids: CASSLGHQNTEAFF. In DNA, the CDR3 is TGTGCCAGCAGTTTGGGACACCAAAACACTGAAGCTTTCTTT.

About this clonotype: A read error may be the cause here, since a much bigger clone is one base away. This chain connects TRBV4-3 to TRBJ2-1, with no clear D. The DNA end lines up better with TRBJ2-7; the J call may be wrong. The V gene's germline CDR1 is LGHNA and CDR2 YSLEER. The CDR3 has 15 amino acids. The CDR3 loop reads CASSRVGEGYNEQYF. CDR3 in DNA: TGCGCCAGCAGCCGGGTTGGGGAAGGGTACAATGAGCAGTACTTC.

This chain links TRBV2 with TRBJ2-7; either TRBD1 or TRBD2 may supply D (5 bases each). The germline V gene encodes CDR1 SNHLY and CDR2 FYNNEI. This CDR3 comprises 15 residues. V lost 7 bases and J lost 3, with 19 bases in between. In DNA form, the CDR3 reads TGTGCCAGCACCGGGGCGGGTCGTACACTCTACGAGCAGTACTTC. Amino acid sequence: CASTGAGRTLYEQYF.

The rearrangement joins TRBV11-2 to TRBJ2-7, with D unclear. CDR3 length equals 14 residues. The V and J ends lost 1 base and 7 bases respectively, with 14 bases between them. Germline CDR1 and CDR2: SGHAT and FQNNGV. DNA for the CDR3: TGTGCCAGCAGCTTAGGTGTACAGTACAATGAGCAGTACTTC. Translated, it gives CASSLGVQYNEQYF.

The count of this clonotype is one. V is TRBV29-1 and J is TRBJ2-7; 7 bases map to TRBD1. The germline gives CDR1 SQVTM, CDR2 ANQGSEA. Germline trimming cut 5 bases from V and 1 base from J; bases unmatched to any gene: 8. The CDR3 consists of 14 residues. The CDR3 DNA is TGCAGCGTTAGAGGCTCGGGACAGTCCTACGAGCAGTACTTC. It encodes CSVRGSGQSYEQYF.

This clonotype was counted only a few times. V and J are TRBV29-1 and TRBJ2-1; TRBD1 matches at 7 bases. Trimming at V came to 0 bases and at J to 4 bases, leaving 12 bases not matched to a gene. This CDR3 has 17 amino acids. Germline V gene data show CDR1 as SQVTM and CDR2 as ANQGSEA. The CDR3 DNA reads as TGCAGCGTTGAAGAACATAAGGGACAGAGACCATACAATGAGCAGTTCTTC. Protein sequence: CSVEEHKGQRPYNEQFF.